One sample yielded the 2 T cell receptor beta chains listed below, sequenced in a study of T cell changes during pregnancy in multiple sclerosis. Profiling relied on immunoSEQ multiplex PCR, and the TCRdb table lists in-frame clones only, not all of them. This table holds 25,000 to 35,000 clones, 85% to 90% found once. Sequencing was performed on CD8+ T cells from peripheral blood mononuclear cells, taken after pregnancy. These receptors originate from a female donor with multiple sclerosis, enrolled in a pregnancy study.

The genes are TRBV27 and TRBJ1-6; D remains ambiguous. Germline CDR1 reads MNHEY; CDR2 reads SMNVEV (reference sequence). With 3 bases removed from V and 10 bases from J, the gap between germline ends came to 16 bases. This CDR3 contains 15 residues. CDR3: CASSFGGGVRSPLHF. CDR3 coding DNA: TGTGCCAGCAGTTTCGGAGGTGGGGTCAGGTCACCCCTCCACTTT.

This chain links TRBV27 with TRBJ2-3, with TRBD2 matching 10 bases. The CDR3 covers 15 residues. The germline gives CDR1 MNHEY, CDR2 SMNVEV (reference sequence). J lost 2 bases, V lost 7 bases, and 6 bases had no gene match. This chain's CDR3 is CASTDSGGFTDTQYF. In nucleotides, the CDR3 is TGTGCCAGCACCGATAGCGGGGGGTTCACAGATACGCAGTATTTT.